What follows describes a single T cell receptor beta chain. The CDR3 end falls 3 residues outside the read, so it is completed with the germline J gene. Sequencing was performed with immunoSEQ multiplex PCR; in TCRdb, only in-frame clones are kept and a portion is missing. The sample data list about 35,000 clones. The sample comes from a study of T cells in women clearing cervical HPV infection. Study-level background: Blood came at first lesion visit for cases, post-clearance for controls.

Germline CDR1 is KGHSH and CDR2 is LQKENI. The CDR3 length is 15 residues. The receptor comes from a woman aged 18 to 75 with a cervical HPV16 infection that either progressed to CIN3+ or cleared (not recorded which). The sequenced material came from blood buffy coat. The chain is built from TRBV18 and TRBJ1-1, with 8 bases lining up with TRBD1. The DNA read from the CDR3 is TGTGCCAGCTCGCCCGGGACAGGCGTAAACTATGGC. This encodes CASSPGTGVNYG. The CDR3 in its entirety is CASSPGTGVNYGAFF.